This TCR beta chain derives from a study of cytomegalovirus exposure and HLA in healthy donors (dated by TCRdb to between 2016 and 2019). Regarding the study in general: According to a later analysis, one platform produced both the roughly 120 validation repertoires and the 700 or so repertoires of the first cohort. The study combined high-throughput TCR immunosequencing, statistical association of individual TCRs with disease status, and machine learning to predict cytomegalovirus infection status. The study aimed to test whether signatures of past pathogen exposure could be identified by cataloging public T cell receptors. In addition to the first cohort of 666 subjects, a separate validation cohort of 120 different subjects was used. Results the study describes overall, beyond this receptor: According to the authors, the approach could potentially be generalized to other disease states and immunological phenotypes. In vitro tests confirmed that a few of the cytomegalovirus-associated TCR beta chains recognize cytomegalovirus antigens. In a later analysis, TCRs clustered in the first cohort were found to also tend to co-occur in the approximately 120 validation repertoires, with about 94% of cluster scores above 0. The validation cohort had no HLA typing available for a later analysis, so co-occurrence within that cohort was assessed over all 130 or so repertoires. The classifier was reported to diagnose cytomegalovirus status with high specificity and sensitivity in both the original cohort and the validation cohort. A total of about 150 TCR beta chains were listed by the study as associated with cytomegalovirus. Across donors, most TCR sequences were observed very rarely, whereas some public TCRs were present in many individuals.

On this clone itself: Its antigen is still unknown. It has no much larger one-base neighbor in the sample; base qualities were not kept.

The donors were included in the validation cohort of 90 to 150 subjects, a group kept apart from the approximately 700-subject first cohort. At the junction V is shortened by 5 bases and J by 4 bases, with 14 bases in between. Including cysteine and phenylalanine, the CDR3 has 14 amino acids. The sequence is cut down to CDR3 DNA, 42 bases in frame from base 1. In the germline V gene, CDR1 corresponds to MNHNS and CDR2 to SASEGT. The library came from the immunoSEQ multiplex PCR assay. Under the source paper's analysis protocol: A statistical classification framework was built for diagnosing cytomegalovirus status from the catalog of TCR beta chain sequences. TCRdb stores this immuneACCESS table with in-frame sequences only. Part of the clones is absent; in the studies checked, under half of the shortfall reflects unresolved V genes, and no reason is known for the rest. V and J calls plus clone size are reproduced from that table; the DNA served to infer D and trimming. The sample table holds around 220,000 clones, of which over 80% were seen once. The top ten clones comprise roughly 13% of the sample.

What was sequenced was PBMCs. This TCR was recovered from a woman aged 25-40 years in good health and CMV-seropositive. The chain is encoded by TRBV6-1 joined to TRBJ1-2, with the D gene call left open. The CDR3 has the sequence CASSHGSLSYGYTF. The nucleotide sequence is TGTGCCAGCAGTCACGGATCTCTCTCCTATGGCTACACCTTC.